These 4 T cell receptor beta chains share one sample of origin, sequenced in a study of blood T cell dynamics during melanoma immunotherapy. Libraries were prepared by immunoSEQ multiplex PCR; TCRdb keeps only in-frame clonotypes and omits some of them. The sample lists some 12,000 clones; 84% were seen once. The time point: week 3, after first cycle of checkpoint inhibitor. Here the sequenced sample was blood, taken from a patient treated with checkpoint blockade. The source of these receptors is a human donor with melanoma.

This chain links TRBV19 with TRBJ1-1; D is unresolved. The CDR3 totals 13 residues. V was cut by 7 bases and J by 1 base, with 10 bases left in between. Germline CDR1 and CDR2: LNHDA and SQIVND (reference sequence). The CDR3 protein is CASTFTANTEAFF. CDR3 in DNA: TGTGCCAGTACCTTTACAGCGAACACTGAAGCTTTCTTT.

The V gene is TRBV6-5, the J gene TRBJ2-2, with D tentatively TRBD1 (5 bases). CDR3 size: 14 residues. Germline values: CDR1 MNHEY, CDR2 SVGAGI. V was trimmed by 7 bases and J by 0 bases, leaving 9 bases between them. The CDR3 region is CASIGASNTGELFF. CDR3 DNA: TGTGCCAGCATAGGGGCTTCGAACACCGGGGAGCTGTTTTTT.

The rearrangement links TRBV9 to TRBJ1-4; TRBD1 matches at 8 bases. V lost 0 bases to trimming and J lost 8 bases; unmatched junction nucleotides: 9. The germline V gene encodes CDR1 SGDLS and CDR2 YYNGEE. The CDR3 extends over 16 amino acids. CDR3 in DNA: TGTGCCAGCAGCGTAGGAGACAGGGGCCTGGCAGAAAAACTGTTTTTT. This sequence encodes CASSVGDRGLAEKLFF. The full variable domain, its missing parts supplied by reference TRBV9 and TRBJ1-4, is DSGVTQTPKHLITATGQRVTLRCSPRSGDLSVYWYQQSLDQGLQFLIQYYNGEERAKGNILERFSAQQFPDLHSELNLSSLELGDSALYFCASSVGDRGLAEKLFFGSGTQLSVL.

The genes are TRBV10-3 and TRBJ2-3; no firm D call. V was clipped by 6 bases and J by 0 bases, with 13 bases between them. The CDR3 is made up of 15 amino acids. CDR1 ENHRY and CDR2 SYGVKD come from the germline V gene. CDR3 residues: CAIRYSPASTDTQYF. CDR3 in DNA: TGTGCCATCAGGTACAGCCCCGCAAGCACAGATACGCAGTATTTT.